The 15 T cell receptor beta chains below all came from one sample that was sequenced in a study of graft-versus-host responses after intestinal transplantation. Clones were read by immunoSEQ multiplex PCR, and TCRdb kept only the in-frame ones, dropping some. The sample lists about 94,000 clones; around 90% were seen once. No antigens are known for them. Sequences were derived from unstimulated CD8+ T cells sorted from spleen or lymph node cells, sampled before intestinal transplant. The source is a human donor who received an intestinal transplant.

V usage is TRBV7-2 and J usage is TRBJ2-6, with D unresolved. The CDR3 runs to 18 residues. The ends were cut back, 0 bases at V and 0 bases at J, with 12 bases in the middle. From germline, CDR1 is SGHTA and CDR2 FQGNSA. CDR3 region: CASSLAPGYTSGANVLTF. CDR3 coding DNA: TGTGCCAGCAGCTTAGCTCCAGGATATACCTCTGGGGCCAACGTCCTGACTTTC.

The V gene is TRBV19, the J gene TRBJ2-1; 11 nucleotides align to TRBD2. Germline V gene sequence: CDR1 LNHDA, CDR2 SQIVND (reference sequence). The CDR3 contains 15 residues. The CDR3 reads CASGRGRSSYNEQFF. The CDR3 DNA sequence: TGTGCTAGCGGGAGGGGAAGGAGCTCCTACAATGAGCAGTTCTTC.

This chain uses TRBV28 with TRBJ2-7, with D perhaps matching TRBD2 (6 bases). Trimming cost V 6 bases and J 0 bases, with 12 bases left between them. The V gene's germline CDR1 is MDHEN and CDR2 SYDVKM. The CDR3 covers 14 residues. The CDR3 region is CASSRAGSSYEQYF. The DNA of the CDR3 is TGTGCCAGCAGCCGGGCGGGAAGCTCCTACGAGCAGTACTTC.

The chain combines TRBV7-9 with TRBJ1-1; a weak D match, TRBD1 (5 bases). This CDR3 contains 12 residues. V lost 1 base and J 7 bases, leaving 7 bases between the germline ends. From germline, CDR1 is SEHNR and CDR2 FQNEAQ (reference sequence). CDR3 DNA sequence: TGTGCCAGCAGCTTAGGAGACAGTGAAGCTTTCTTT. Translated: CASSLGDSEAFF.

This clone occurred once. The gene calls are TRBV2 and TRBJ1-2; 7 bases line up with TRBD1. This CDR3 is built from 15 residues. Germline CDR1 reads SNHLY; CDR2 reads FYNNEI. J gave up 0 bases and V 6 bases, and 7 bases lay outside the gene matches. This CDR3 is CASRTGTATNYGYTF. CDR3 in DNA: TGTGCCAGCAGAACCGGGACAGCCACTAACTATGGCTACACCTTC.

The V gene is TRBV19, the J gene TRBJ2-7, with 11 bases aligning to TRBD2. After removal of 6 bases from V and 2 bases from J, the junction contained 6 bases not matched to a gene. The CDR3 has 15 amino acids. CDR1 LNHDA and CDR2 SQIVND come from the germline V gene (reference sequence). The CDR3 loop reads CASRSGTSGTYEQYF. CDR3 in DNA: TGTGCCAGTAGATCCGGGACTAGCGGTACCTACGAGCAGTACTTC.

The J gene is TRBJ2-7, the V gene TRBV7-6, with a weak D call TRBD2 (6 bases). Germline values: CDR1 SGHVS, CDR2 FNYEAQ. The CDR3 extends over 15 amino acids. V dropped 5 bases and J dropped 3 bases, with 17 bases sitting between them. The CDR3 DNA sequence: TGTGCCAGCAGCCCCGGAACGGGACTCCACTACGAGCAGTACTTC. This codes for CASSPGTGLHYEQYF.

The rearrangement uses TRBV6-5 and TRBJ1-6; D is unresolved. The CDR3 covers 15 residues. The V gene's germline CDR1 is MNHEY and CDR2 SVGAGI. Trimming took 0 bases from V and 5 from J, leaving 8 bases between them. CDR3 in amino acids: CASSYSVENNSPLHF. The CDR3 DNA reads as TGTGCCAGCAGTTACTCGGTGGAGAATAATTCACCCCTCCACTTT.

CDR3 amino acids: CASSQGTGGVFKEKLFF. The CDR3 DNA follows: TGTGCCAGCAGTCAAGGGACAGGGGGTGTCTTTAAGGAAAAACTGTTTTTT. The gene calls are TRBV6-1 and TRBJ1-4; 11 nucleotides agree with TRBD1. J was trimmed by 8 bases and V by 5 bases; bases with no gene match: 13. The germline V gene has CDR1 MNHNS and CDR2 SASEGT. The CDR3 totals 17 residues.

The chain uses TRBV18 and TRBJ2-3; 10 positions match TRBD2. J gave up 5 bases and V 3 bases, and 8 bases lay outside the gene matches. Germline V gives CDR1 KGHSH, CDR2 LQKENI. CDR3 length: 16 residues. DNA for the CDR3: TGTGCCAGCTCACCCTCCAGCGGGGGGGCCGTAGATACGCAGTATTTT. Protein: CASSPSSGGAVDTQYF. The variable domain in full, with the rest retrieved from reference TRBV18 and TRBJ2-3, is NAGVMQNPRHLVRRRGQEARLRCSPMKGHSHVYWYRQLPEEGLKFMVYLQKENIIDESGMPKERFSAEFPKEGPSILRIQQVVRGDSAAYFCASSPSSGGAVDTQYFGPGTRLTVL.

The chain links TRBV7-9 to TRBJ2-7; TRBD1 matches at 10 bases. J gave up 5 bases and V 5 bases, and 6 bases lay outside the gene matches. This CDR3 contains 14 residues. Germline CDR1 is SEHNR and CDR2 is FQNEAQ (reference sequence). The CDR3 loop reads CASSPGTGADEQYF. The CDR3 DNA reads TGTGCCAGCAGCCCCGGGACAGGGGCGGACGAGCAGTACTTC.

The V and J genes are TRBV7-8 and TRBJ2-7, with a weak D call TRBD1 (5 bases). The V end lost 1 base, the J end lost 3 bases, and 13 bases lay between the germline ends. Per germline, CDR1 SGHVS and CDR2 FQNEAQ. CDR3 length: 15 amino acids. This CDR3 is CASSLGQGEVYEQYF. In nucleotides, the CDR3 is TGTGCCAGCAGCTTAGGTCAGGGTGAAGTCTACGAGCAGTACTTC.

The V and J genes are TRBV10-3 and TRBJ2-2; 8 bases line up with TRBD2. With V trimmed by 8 bases and J by 4 bases, 6 bases remained unmatched. Per the germline V gene, CDR1 is ENHRY and CDR2 is SYGVKD. The length of the CDR3 is 14 residues. The CDR3: CAIGREASTGELFF. CDR3 coding DNA: TGTGCCATCGGGCGGGAGGCAAGCACCGGGGAGCTGTTTTTT.

The rearrangement uses TRBV5-5 and TRBJ2-1, with D hard to call. V lost 2 bases to trimming and J lost 7 bases, with 7 bases between them. CDR3 length: 12 amino acids. CDR1 and CDR2 (germline): SGHKS, YYEKEE (reference sequence). CDR3 nucleotides: TGTGCCAGCAGCTTAACGGGTAATGAGCAGTTCTTC. Translation: CASSLTGNEQFF.

The chain recombines TRBV4-2 with TRBJ2-7; D gene unclear. This CDR3 has 13 amino acids. V was trimmed by 1 base and J by 1 base, leaving 5 bases between them. Per germline, CDR1 LGHNA and CDR2 YNFKEQ. Here the CDR3 DNA reads TGTGCCAGCAGCCAAGTCCAGTCCTACGAGCAGTACTTC. Translating it yields CASSQVQSYEQYF.